The 21 T cell receptor beta chains below all came from one sample that was sequenced in a study of T cells of healthy individuals. A single record per CDR3 protein comes from TCRdb applying MiXCR to the 5' RACE reads. The profile shows around 98,000 distinct CDR3 sequences, approximately 15% of them singletons. The source is a human donor in good health.

V and J are TRBV4-3 and TRBJ1-6; TRBD1 aligns across 7 bases. V lost 0 bases to trimming and J lost 5 bases; unmatched junction nucleotides: 4. CDR1 and CDR2 (germline): LGHNA, YSLEER. The length of the CDR3 is 16 residues. The CDR3 here is CASSQDGTGDNSPLHF. The DNA for the CDR3 is TGCGCCAGCAGCCAAGATGGTACAGGGGATAATTCACCCCTCCACTTT.

This chain uses TRBV28 with TRBJ1-4; weak D call: TRBD1 (5 bases). The length of the CDR3 is 12 residues. Trimming left V 5 bases short and J 8 bases short, with 9 bases between. Germline CDR1 MDHEN, CDR2 SYDVKM. Here the CDR3 DNA reads TGTGCCAGCAGTGGGGGTCACGAAAAACTGTTTTTT. Its protein product is CASSGGHEKLFF.

This clonotype has just a few counts. The rearrangement joins TRBV5-1 to TRBJ1-3; tentatively, D is TRBD1 (5 bases). From germline, CDR1 is SGHRS and CDR2 YFSETQ. The V end was cut by 2 bases, the J end by 7 bases, with 13 bases between. The CDR3 is 14 amino acids. CDR3 residues: CASSFGREGNTIYF. The CDR3 DNA follows: TGCGCCAGCAGCTTCGGCAGGGAAGGCAACACCATATATTTT.

V usage is TRBV7-9 and J usage is TRBJ2-7; TRBD2 agrees at 15 bases. Per the germline V gene, CDR1 is SEHNR and CDR2 is FQNEAQ (reference sequence). The CDR3 extends over 17 amino acids. The junction had 9 bases not matched to a gene; V was cut back by 5 bases and J by 4 bases. The DNA for the CDR3 is TGTGCCAGCAGCCCAGGGACTAGCGGGGGGATTTGGTACGAGCAGTACTTC. It codes for CASSPGTSGGIWYEQYF.

This clonotype was seen many times. The V and J genes are TRBV20-1 and TRBJ1-6; D is possibly TRBD1 (6 bases). CDR1 is DFQATT, CDR2 SNEGSKA, per germline (reference sequence). There are 14 residues in the CDR3. Trimming removed 2 bases from V and 8 bases from J, with 13 bases in between. The CDR3 coding sequence is TGCAGTGCTAGACTGGCAGGGGAGGATTCACCCCTCCACTTT. Translated, it gives CSARLAGEDSPLHF.

In this sample, this clonotype turned up many times. The gene calls are TRBV20-1 and TRBJ2-7, with D unclear. CDR3 length equals 13 residues. V dropped 5 bases and J dropped 2 bases, with 13 bases sitting between them. Germline V gives CDR1 DFQATT, CDR2 SNEGSKA (reference sequence). CDR3 DNA: TGCAGTGCTGCCAATCTGATCGCCTACGAGCAGTACTTC. Its protein is CSAANLIAYEQYF.

This clonotype has at least ten counts. The CDR3 spells CASSLSGTQHF. As DNA, the CDR3 is TGTGCCAGCAGTTTATCTGGGACCCAGCATTTT. The chain carries TRBV28 and TRBJ1-5; no definite D call. V dropped 1 base and J dropped 11 bases, with 6 bases sitting between them. This CDR3 spans 11 amino acids. The germline gives CDR1 MDHEN, CDR2 SYDVKM.

In this sample, this clonotype turned up a few times. The chain has TRBV4-1 and TRBJ1-4; D unclear. This CDR3 has 15 amino acids. V was cut by 1 base and J by 6 bases, with 12 bases left in between. CDR1 and CDR2 from the germline V gene are MGHRA and YSYEKL. This CDR3 reads CASSQGSRFYEKLFF. The CDR3 region has the DNA TGCGCCAGCAGCCAAGGGAGTAGGTTTTATGAAAAACTGTTTTTT.

The rearrangement joins TRBV12-3 or TRBV12-4 to TRBJ2-3; the D gene is possibly TRBD2 (5 bases). Deletions cut 2 bases from V and 14 bases from J, with 14 bases between. There are 12 residues in the CDR3. Here the CDR3 reads CASSLYEAEGYF. CDR3 coding DNA: TGTGCCAGCAGTTTATACGAAGCGGAAGGGTATTTT.

This clonotype was counted ten times or more. The V gene is TRBV28, the J gene TRBJ1-1; tentatively, D is TRBD1 (6 bases). Trimming left V 4 bases short and J 1 base short, with 10 bases between. The CDR3 contains 14 residues. Germline values: CDR1 MDHEN, CDR2 SYDVKM. The CDR3 bases are TGTGCCAGCAGTTATAGGGGGAAGAACACTGAAGCTTTCTTT. Its translation is CASSYRGKNTEAFF.

This clonotype has more than one count but fewer than ten. The genes are TRBV2 and TRBJ1-6, with TRBD1 as a possible D gene (6 bases). V was trimmed by 3 bases and J by 5 bases, leaving 8 bases between them. The germline gives CDR1 SNHLY, CDR2 FYNNEI. The CDR3 has 14 residues. The CDR3 spells CASSEAGDNSPLHF. The CDR3 DNA follows: TGTGCCAGCAGTGAGGCAGGGGATAATTCACCCCTCCACTTT.

The rearrangement joins TRBV28 to TRBJ2-1; D may match TRBD1 or TRBD2 (6 bases each). The V and J ends lost 2 bases and 3 bases respectively, with 14 bases between them. The germline gives CDR1 MDHEN, CDR2 SYDVKM. This CDR3 contains 16 residues. The CDR3 loop reads CASSLGSRGVYNEQFF. The CDR3 DNA sequence: TGTGCCAGCAGTTTAGGATCTAGGGGGGTCTACAATGAGCAGTTCTTC.

The sample holds a few counts of this clonotype. The chain combines TRBV7-9 with TRBJ2-3; D gene uncertain. This CDR3 region has 13 residues. Germline V CDR1 and CDR2: SEHNR, FQNEAQ (reference sequence). The V gene lost 1 base and the J gene lost 9 bases, with 11 bases spanning the gap. CDR3 amino acids: CASSLEARTTQYF. The CDR3 DNA follows: TGTGCCAGCAGCTTAGAAGCGAGAACGACGCAGTATTTT.

In DNA, the CDR3 is TGTGCCAGCAGCCAAGTTCCCGGGACAGGGCACGATGAGCAGTTCTTC. Its protein is CASSQVPGTGHDEQFF. This sequence joins TRBV3-1 and TRBJ2-1, with TRBD1 matching 9 bases. The CDR3 spans 16 residues. J lost 8 bases, V lost 1 base, and 9 bases had no gene match. Germline V lookup: CDR1 LGHDT, CDR2 YNNKEL (reference sequence).

This clonotype has only a few counts. The CDR3 is CATTTSGEETQYF. The CDR3 nucleotides are TGTGCCACAACAACTAGCGGGGAGGAGACCCAGTACTTC. J is TRBJ2-5 and V is TRBV10-3; 10 bases fit TRBD2. The ends lost 10 bases at V and 5 bases at J; junction bases unmatched: 7. The CDR3 is 13 amino acids. Germline CDR1 is ENHRY and CDR2 is SYGVKD.

The V gene is TRBV5-1, the J gene TRBJ2-5; possibly TRBD1 for D (5 bases). The germline CDR1 and CDR2 sequences are SGHRS and YFSETQ. CDR3 length: 15 amino acids. Trimming took off 4 bases at V and 5 bases at J, with 18 bases between the two ends. CDR3 sequence: CASSGAVPYGETQYF. Written as DNA, the CDR3 is TGCGCCAGCAGCGGGGCGGTCCCCTATGGGGAGACCCAGTACTTC.

The V gene is TRBV7-8, the J gene TRBJ1-4; D gene ambiguous. V gave up 2 bases and J gave up 8 bases, with 6 bases separating them. The CDR3 contains 12 residues. Germline lookup yields CDR1 SGHVS and CDR2 FQNEAQ. This CDR3 reads CASSLNSEKLFF. Here the CDR3 DNA reads TGTGCCAGCAGCTTAAATAGCGAAAAACTGTTTTTT.

The V and J genes are TRBV28 and TRBJ2-2, with no clear D. The CDR3 runs to 12 residues. V was trimmed by 4 bases and J by 4 bases, leaving 4 bases between them. CDR1 MDHEN and CDR2 SYDVKM come from the germline V gene. Written as DNA, the CDR3 is TGTGCCAGCAGTTCAGTCACCGGGGAGCTGTTTTTT. This gives the protein CASSSVTGELFF.

In DNA form, the CDR3 reads TGTGCCAGCAGTTACTCGCAAGCAGATACGCAGTATTTT. It specifies CASSYSQADTQYF. V is TRBV6-5 and J is TRBJ2-3, with D unresolved. Trimming took off 0 bases at V and 4 bases at J, with 5 bases between the two ends. CDR1 and CDR2 from the germline V gene are MNHEY and SVGAGI. The CDR3 has 13 amino acids.

Written as DNA, the CDR3 is TGTGCCAGCAGCTTAGAGGTAGGACTCGTTGAGCAGTTCTTC. This encodes CASSLEVGLVEQFF. V usage is TRBV7-2 and J usage is TRBJ2-1; possibly TRBD2 for D (5 bases). The germline gives CDR1 SGHTA, CDR2 FQGNSA. The V end was cut by 1 base, the J end by 9 bases, with 13 bases between. The CDR3 consists of 14 residues.

The chain carries TRBV3-1 and TRBJ1-1; TRBD1 aligns across 8 bases. The CDR3 is made up of 15 amino acids. After removal of 4 bases from V and 2 bases from J, the junction contained 6 bases not matched to a gene. Germline loops: CDR1 LGHDT, CDR2 YNNKEL (reference sequence). The CDR3 region has the DNA TGTGCCAGCAGCCCTAGGACAGGGCCAAACACTGAAGCTTTCTTT. It is translated as CASSPRTGPNTEAFF.